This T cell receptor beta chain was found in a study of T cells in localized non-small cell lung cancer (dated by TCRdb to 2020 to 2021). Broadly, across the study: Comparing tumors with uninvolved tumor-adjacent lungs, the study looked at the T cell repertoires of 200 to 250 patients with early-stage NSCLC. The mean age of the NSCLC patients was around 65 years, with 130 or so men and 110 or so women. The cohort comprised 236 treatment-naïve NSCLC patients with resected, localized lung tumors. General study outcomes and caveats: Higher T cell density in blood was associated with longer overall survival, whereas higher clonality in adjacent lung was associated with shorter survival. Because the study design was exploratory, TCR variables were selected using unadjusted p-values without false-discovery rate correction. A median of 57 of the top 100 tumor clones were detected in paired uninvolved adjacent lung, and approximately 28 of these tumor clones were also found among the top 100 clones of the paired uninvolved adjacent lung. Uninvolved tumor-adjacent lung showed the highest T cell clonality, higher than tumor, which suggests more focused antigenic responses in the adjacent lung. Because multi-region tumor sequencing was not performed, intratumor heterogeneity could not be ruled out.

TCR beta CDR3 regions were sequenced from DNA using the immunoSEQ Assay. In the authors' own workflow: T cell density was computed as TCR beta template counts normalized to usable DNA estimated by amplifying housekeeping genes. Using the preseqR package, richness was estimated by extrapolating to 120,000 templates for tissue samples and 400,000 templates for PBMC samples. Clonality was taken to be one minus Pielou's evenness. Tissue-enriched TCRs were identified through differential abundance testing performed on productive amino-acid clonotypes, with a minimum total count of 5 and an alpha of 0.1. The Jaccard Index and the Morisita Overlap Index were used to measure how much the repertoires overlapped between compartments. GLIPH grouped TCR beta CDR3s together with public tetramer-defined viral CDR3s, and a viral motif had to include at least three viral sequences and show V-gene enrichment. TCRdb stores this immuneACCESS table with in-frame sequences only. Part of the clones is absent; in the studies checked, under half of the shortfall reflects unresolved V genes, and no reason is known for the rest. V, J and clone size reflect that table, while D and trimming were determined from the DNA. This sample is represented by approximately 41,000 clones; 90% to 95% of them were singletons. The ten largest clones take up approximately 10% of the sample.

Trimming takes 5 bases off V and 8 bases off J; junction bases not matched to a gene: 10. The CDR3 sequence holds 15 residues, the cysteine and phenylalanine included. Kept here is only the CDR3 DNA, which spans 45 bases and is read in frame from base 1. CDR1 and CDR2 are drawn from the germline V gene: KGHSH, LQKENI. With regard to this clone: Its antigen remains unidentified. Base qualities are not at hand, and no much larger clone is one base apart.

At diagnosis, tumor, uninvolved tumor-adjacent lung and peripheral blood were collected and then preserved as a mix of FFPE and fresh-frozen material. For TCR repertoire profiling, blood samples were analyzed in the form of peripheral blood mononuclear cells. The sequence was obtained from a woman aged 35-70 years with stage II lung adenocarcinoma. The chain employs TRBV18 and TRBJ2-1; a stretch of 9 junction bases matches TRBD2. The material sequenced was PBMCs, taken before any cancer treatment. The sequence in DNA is TGTGCCAGCTCATCGGGGACTAGCCTCCCCCATGAGCAGTTCTTC. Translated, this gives CASSSGTSLPHEQFF.